This T cell receptor (beta chain) is drawn from a study of cytomegalovirus exposure and HLA in healthy donors (dated by TCRdb to 2017 to 2019). Notes on the research overall: An earlier analysis of approximately 600 of the donors reported more than 250 Gb of sequence data and around 110 million unique TCR beta sequences from some 180 million T cells. About 280 gigabases of sequencing data and around 85 million unique TCR sequences made up an early release that covered several hundred HLA-typed donors. Among the approximately 400 genotyped donors, 81% belonged to the genetic ancestry cluster associated with self-reported Caucasian donors. The study aimed to test whether signatures of past pathogen exposure could be identified by cataloging public T cell receptors. The study used immunosequencing to profile the T cell repertoires of approximately 640 subjects and linked those repertoires to cytomegalovirus serostatus. Along with the approximately 670-subject first cohort, a separate validation cohort of over a hundred different subjects was used. The study combined high-throughput TCR immunosequencing, statistical association of individual TCRs with disease status, and machine learning to predict cytomegalovirus infection status. To study patterns of TCR occurrence, a later analysis re-analyzed previously published TCR beta repertoires from 500 to 850 donors and added high-resolution HLA genotyping. Rather than using new phenotypic data, the later analysis identified candidate immune exposures from TCR beta sequences and from how often those sequences occurred across donors. An earlier analysis of more than 450 of the donors used high-throughput TCR beta sequencing to judge whether each TCR beta V gene segment behaved as functional or pseudogenic. Donor age, sex, ethnicity and CMV serostatus were compiled alongside the repertoire data. A later genetic analysis used genome-wide SNP genotypes for about three fifths of the 666 donors, treating that subset as a discovery cohort. Every discovery cohort repertoire had been produced on one sequencing platform. Class I and class II HLA loci were covered by the typing at four-digit resolution. The number of typed donors differed by locus: roughly 629-640 for A, B, C, DRB1 and DQB1; approximately 530 for DQA1; approximately 600 for DPA1; and roughly 490 for DPB1. Because of strong linkage in the cohort, roughly five DR-DQ haplotypes were treated as single units for association and clustering. On average, roughly 250,000 unique TCR beta nucleotide sequences were sequenced per donor among more than 350 genotyped donors of the cohort, with roughly a sixth of those sequences being non-productive.

To note about this clone: Its cognate antigen has yet to be identified. No per-base quality is available; no much larger clone lies one base away.

On the study overall, not on this receptor specifically: According to a later analysis, parvovirus B19, influenza, CMV and Epstein-Barr virus appeared linked to several top co-occurrence clusters. The classifier was reported to diagnose cytomegalovirus status with high specificity and sensitivity in both the original cohort and the validation cohort. An association between a missense DCLRE1C variant and V-gene and J-gene trimming of TCR beta chains was found in a later genetic analysis and replicated in an independent cohort. Strong co-occurrence of HLA alleles, especially DR and DQ, made assigning TCR associations to individual alleles difficult. In an earlier analysis of a few hundred of the donors, most TCR beta V segments were observed in productive rearrangements about 87% or about 30% of the time, broadly matching IMGT annotations. For the cohort, immune exposure information was limited to CMV serostatus. Roughly uniform sequencing depth across donors was assumed in presence/absence analyses, although this assumption may not hold. According to a later genetic analysis, donors in an Asian-associated ancestry cluster had fewer N-insertions in productive TCRs than the approximately 610-donor mean. A later analysis found that HLA-associated TCR beta chains were more clonally expanded and had lower generation probabilities than equally common non-associated chains. In this cohort, only TCR beta chains were sequenced, and detectable features were limited by the absence of alpha or paired-chain data. The earlier analysis of approximately 560 of the donors excluded about 16 rarely observed V segments, including chromosome 9 orphons, because counts were too low. The study gave a list of about 170 TCR beta chains associated with cytomegalovirus. Most TCR sequences were observed very rarely across donors, whereas some public TCRs were present in many individuals. A cluster of highly shared sequence variants was judged likely to represent a technical artifact of the sequencing pipeline. Most CMV-associated TCR beta chains appeared to be HLA-restricted in a later analysis, and the HLA associations seemed to be driven largely by CMV exposure. Linkage disequilibrium might explain the correlated functional status among segregating V segments, but an unknown experimental factor could not be excluded. HLA typing was unavailable for some donors at each locus, so association tests used only the typed subset. The authors suggested that the approach could potentially be extended to other disease states and immunological phenotypes. Specific HLA alleles were associated with 15,000 to 20,000 TCR beta sequences at a false discovery rate of 0.05 in a later analysis. A few of the identified cytomegalovirus-associated TCR beta chains were confirmed in vitro to be specific for cytomegalovirus antigens. A further reported finding was that TCR beta sequences accurately predicted the HLA-A and HLA-B alleles for most subjects in the first cohort. Some IMGT-functional V segments, including TRBV6-2 and TRBV6-3, could not be distinguished by the 87-base-pair reads and were therefore excluded. In a later analysis, TCR association rates were found to vary across HLA loci, with the most associated TCRs seen for DRB1 alleles and the fewest for HLA-C alleles.

To prepare the library, the immunoSEQ multiplex PCR assay was applied. A mixture of 60 forward primers for TCR Vbeta segments and 13 reverse primers for TCR Jbeta segments was used in the multiplex PCR. The CDR3 region of rearranged TCR beta genes was amplified from genomic DNA with a multiplex PCR assay. Amplified TCR beta libraries were sequenced as 87-base-pair reads on the Illumina HiSeq System. The paper's processing steps were these. Across the 670 or so repertoires, a later analysis counted roughly 84 million unique TCR beta chains, 8.5 million to 12 million of which were shared by at least two donors. To remove PCR and sequencing errors, raw reads were error-corrected and collapsed into unique sequences using a nearest-neighbor algorithm that merged closely related sequences. To assign V, D and J gene segments, CDR3 sequences were aligned to IMGT reference sequences. Each retained sequence needed at least a six-nucleotide match to both a V gene segment and a J gene segment. A rearrangement was called productive if the CDR3 had no stop codons and remained in frame with V and J, and every other rearrangement was called non-productive. Following IMGT convention, CDR3 was defined as the stretch from the second conserved V-encoded cysteine up to the conserved J-encoded phenylalanine. The earlier analysis of approximately 500 of the donors excluded sequences that lacked an unambiguous match to a single V gene segment. In an earlier analysis of 587 of the donors, V segments were called functional above 56.7% productive rearrangements and were called segregating when the between-donor standard deviation exceeded 5%. A statistical classification framework was built to diagnose cytomegalovirus status from the catalog of TCR beta chain sequences. In a later analysis, TCR nucleotide sequences were compared against IMGT/GENE-DB human TR gene sequences so that V and J genes could be assigned. Using the TCRdist pipeline, a later analysis assigned CDR3 sequences along with most-parsimonious VDJ recombination scenarios. In a later analysis, each TCR beta chain was defined by its CDR3 amino acid sequence together with its V-gene family, and reads lacking a unique V-gene family were excluded. To address suspected cross-contamination and a sequencing artifact, a later analysis removed 450 to 700 highly shared, low-generation-probability nucleotide sequences. For each public chain, a later analysis derived a clonal expansion index from normalized ranks of inferred template counts within each repertoire. Generation probabilities in a later analysis came from a VDJ recombination model fitted to out-of-frame rearrangements, and those results were checked against IGoR. In a later analysis, hypergeometric tests were used to score TCR-TCR, TCR-HLA and TCR-CMV co-occurrence, with a repertoire-size bias correction applied to TCR pairs. False discovery rates were estimated in a later analysis by permuting HLA or CMV assignments 20 times. In a later analysis, co-occurring TCRs were grouped using DBSCAN, with TCRdist sequence similarity added in when clustering inside HLA-allele-positive subsets. Repertoires with fewer than 30,000 or more than 120,000 public chains were left out of co-occurrence clustering, as were five repertoires with anomalous nucleotide sharing. In its TCRdb copy, this immuneACCESS table keeps in-frame sequences only and misses some clones. Where compared with another copy, unresolved V genes explain less than half of these, and the others have no known cause. That table supplies the V and J calls and clone size; D and trimming were determined from the DNA. The sample table holds 100,000 or so clones, of which 69% were seen once. Under 4% of the sample is in the top ten clones.

The CDR3 starts with the cysteine, ends with the phenylalanine, and has 14 residues. The sequence is cut down to CDR3 DNA, 42 bases in frame from base 1. V loses 7 bases at its end and J loses 6 bases; junction bases beyond the gene matches: 7. CDR1 is given as SGHTA and CDR2 as FQGNSA, both from the germline V gene. In total, approximately 700 healthy bone marrow donors made up the cohort. At the time of sampling, every cohort member was nominally healthy, though immune exposures that went unrecorded were likely present. The donor was CMV seronegative and was included in the group of hundreds of seronegative cohort members. A peripheral blood sample was provided by each donor, and peripheral blood mononuclear cells were used for TCR beta sequencing. The Qiagen DNeasy Blood Extraction Kit was used to extract genomic DNA from the blood cell samples.

The sample consisted of PBMCs. The sequence joins TRBV7-2 to TRBJ2-1, with 9 bases in between that match TRBD2. This receptor was taken from a man aged 30 to 45 in good health and CMV-seronegative. CDR3 sequence: CASTLARGGNEQFF. The DNA reads TGTGCCAGCACCCTAGCGCGGGGGGGCAATGAGCAGTTCTTC.